Detailed here is one T cell receptor (beta chain). Its antigen is still unknown. This specimen belongs to a study of cytomegalovirus exposure and HLA in healthy donors. Study-level findings and limits: Cytomegalovirus status was reportedly diagnosed by the classifier with high specificity and sensitivity.

J gave up 4 bases and V 6 bases, and 9 bases lay outside the gene matches. CDR1 PRHDT and CDR2 FYEKMQ come from the germline V gene (reference sequence). This CDR3 region has 15 residues. 13 Jbeta primers and 60 Vbeta primers were used for the PCR. Data came from immunoSEQ multiplex PCR; TCRdb stores just in-frame clones and leaves some out. Of roughly 190,000 clones detected, roughly 79% appear once; the ten largest clones hold 1.5% to 2%. The chain couples TRBV13 to TRBJ2-3; 8 nucleotides agree with TRBD1. The sample comprised PBMCs. The TCR originated in a young woman in good health and CMV-seronegative. The CDR3 sequence is CASSFSGGVADTQYF. CDR3 DNA sequence: TGTGCCAGCAGTTTTTCAGGGGGCGTAGCAGATACGCAGTATTTT.